These 9 T cell receptor beta chains were sequenced from one sample in a study of blood T cell repertoires in COVID-19. Clones were sequenced by immunoSEQ multiplex PCR, and TCRdb holds only the in-frame ones, with some missing. The sample contains under 200,000 clones, around 82% of which appear only once. Sequencing was done on a sample of PBMCs or T cells enriched from blood (not recorded which). The source is a woman aged 55-70 years with acute COVID-19.

J is TRBJ1-2 and V is TRBV6-2 or TRBV6-3, with a tentative D call TRBD1 (5 bases). CDR1 is MNHEY, CDR2 SVGEGT, per germline. This CDR3 is 13 amino acids long. Between the trimmed V and J ends, which lost 6 bases and 6 bases, there was a span of 14 bases. The CDR3 nucleotides are TGTGCCAGCAGCCGGGAAGGAGGGGATGGCTACACCTTC. The encoded protein is CASSREGGDGYTF.

Worth noting for this clone: A read error may explain this, as a much larger clone is one base away. Other nucleotide sequences from this sample produce the same CDR3. The chain links TRBV11-2 to TRBJ1-2; weak D call: TRBD1 (6 bases). The CDR3 covers 11 residues. Trimming stripped 3 bases from V and 7 bases from J, with 6 bases between. Germline CDR1 reads SGHAT; CDR2 reads FQNNGV. CDR3 residues: CASSFRGGYTF. DNA of the CDR3: TGTGCCAGCAGCTTCAGGGGTGGCTACACCTTC.

V gene TRBV18 combines with J gene TRBJ1-5; 10 positions match TRBD1. Germline CDR1 is KGHSH and CDR2 is LQKENI. This CDR3 spans 15 amino acids. The V and J ends lost 5 bases and 6 bases, in that order; junction bases with no gene match: 7. The CDR3: CASSSGTGETQPQHF. The CDR3 bases are TGTGCCAGCTCAAGCGGGACAGGGGAGACTCAGCCCCAGCATTTT.

This chain connects TRBV19 to TRBJ1-2, with D perhaps matching TRBD1 (5 bases). Trimming pared 6 bases from V and 4 bases from J, leaving 15 bases between. This CDR3 spans 14 amino acids. The germline CDR1 and CDR2 sequences are LNHDA and SQIVND (reference sequence). CDR3 protein: CASSAGHAIYGYTF. The CDR3 DNA follows: TGTGCCAGTAGCGCTGGACACGCGATCTATGGCTACACCTTC.

This clone was detected a few times. The V and J genes are TRBV19 and TRBJ1-1; 9 bases are a match to TRBD1. Germline lookup yields CDR1 LNHDA and CDR2 SQIVND (reference sequence). Trimming cost V 1 base and J 4 bases; bases outside gene matches: 7. This CDR3 is built from 16 residues. This chain's CDR3 is CASSIGRGQGSTEAFF. Written as DNA, the CDR3 is TGTGCCAGTAGTATAGGTAGAGGACAGGGGTCCACTGAAGCTTTCTTT.

The table lists this clone with a count of one. J is TRBJ1-2 and V is TRBV4-3; 7 bases are a match to TRBD1. The CDR3 contains 15 residues. Looked up from germline, CDR1 is LGHNA and CDR2 is YSLEER. The trim removed 4 bases at V and 8 bases at J, leaving 13 bases unmatched. The CDR3 here is CASSRQATTGQGYTF. The CDR3, as DNA: TGCGCCAGCAGCCGACAAGCCACGACAGGGCAAGGCTACACCTTC.

This clone has a single count. The V call is TRBV14, the J call TRBJ1-2; 12 bases are shared with TRBD1. Germline V lookup: CDR1 SGHDN, CDR2 FVKESK. The CDR3 covers 14 residues. Trimming at V came to 3 bases and at J to 13 bases, leaving 9 bases not matched to a gene. CDR3 nucleotides: TGTGCCAGCAGCCAGGGGACAGGGGGCTTCCTAGTCACCTTC. As protein: CASSQGTGGFLVTF.

A single count supports this clone. The rearrangement links TRBV20-1 to TRBJ1-6, with unresolved D. The CDR3 totals 10 residues. CDR1 and CDR2 from the germline V gene are DFQATT and SNEGSKA (reference sequence). For the CDR3, the DNA is TGCAGCTCCTCTGTTTCACCCCTCCACTTT. It translates to CSSSVSPLHF.

V gene TRBV28 combines with J gene TRBJ1-6; the match to TRBD1 covers 12 bases. The germline V gene has CDR1 MDHEN and CDR2 SYDVKM. This CDR3 contains 15 residues. V dropped 6 bases and J dropped 17; count of bases not matched to a gene: 14. In DNA form, the CDR3 reads TGTGCCAGCAGGGAAGGGGACAGGGGGCTAAGCGCCTTCCACTTT. It specifies CASREGDRGLSAFHF.